This T cell receptor beta chain was obtained from a study of shared clonotypes between healthy human individuals. Study observations and caveats: Clonotypes shared by all four sorted-subset donors had higher generation probabilities than non-shared clonotypes.

Trimming pared 0 bases from V and 4 bases from J, leaving 13 bases between. Germline CDR1 reads SGHNT; CDR2 reads YYREEE (reference sequence). The CDR3 runs 15 residues. Remarks on this clone: What it binds is unknown.

CD45RO-negative, CCR7-positively selected cells formed the naive CD8 fraction, excluding terminally differentiated effector memory CD45RA+ cells. Generated by immunoSEQ multiplex PCR, the TCRdb table keeps only in-frame clones and is missing some. Among 550,000 to 650,000 clones listed, approximately 96% were seen once. Material: naive CD8+ T cells sorted from blood. V gene TRBV5-4 combines with J gene TRBJ1-2; no definite D call. This TCR was recovered from a young woman in good health. CDR3 loop: CASSLESGGGYGYTF. The CDR3 DNA follows: TGTGCCAGCAGCTTGGAATCGGGAGGTGGCTATGGCTACACCTTC.